The sequence of this TCR beta chain was determined in a study of cytomegalovirus exposure and HLA in healthy donors. Findings of the study overall: In a later analysis, most CMV-associated TCR beta chains appeared HLA-restricted. Later analysis identified several of the most significant clusters that appeared linked to common viral pathogens. Cytomegalovirus status was reportedly diagnosed by the classifier with high specificity and sensitivity. Only CMV serostatus was available as immune exposure information.

This clone was counted ten times or more. As yet, its antigen is unknown. Primers for the PCR totalled 60 Vbeta and 13 Jbeta. Clones were read by immunoSEQ multiplex PCR, and TCRdb kept only the in-frame ones, dropping some. This sample has 120,000 to 150,000 clones; 77% occur once, and the top ten carry more than 4.5%. The trim removed 1 base at V and 5 bases at J, leaving 6 bases unmatched. Germline V gene data show CDR1 as MNHNS and CDR2 as SASEGT. The CDR3 runs to 15 residues. The source is a woman in her forties or fifties in good health and CMV-seronegative. The chain joins TRBV6-1 to TRBJ2-7; 9 bases are a match to TRBD1. Material for sequencing was PBMCs. The CDR3 DNA reads TGTGCCAGCAGTGAAGAAACAGGGGGCCGCGACGAGCAGTACTTC. Amino acids: CASSEETGGRDEQYF.